This passage covers 20 T cell receptor beta chains from one sample sequenced in a study of regulatory T cells in long-lasting Graves disease. Time point here: persistent/refractory GD, antithyroid drugs over 5 years with positive TRAb. There was RNA extracted from PBMCs, and the TCR library was made from it. With iRepertoire HTBI primers and Arm-PCR of CDR3 regions, TCR beta libraries were built. TCRdb independently ran MiXCR on the multiplex PCR reads; one entry per CDR3 protein. Among around 340,000 distinct CDR3 sequences, around 20% were seen once, and the ten largest hold about 29%. The sequencing here drew on peripheral blood mononuclear cells (PBMCs), taken when the disease was refractory, from a patient treated with antithyroid drugs. The receptors come from a female donor with Graves disease.

V and J are TRBV19 and TRBJ1-5, with 8 bases aligning to TRBD1. V shed 8 bases and J 8 bases; nucleotides not matched to a gene: 8. The germline V gene has CDR1 LNHDA and CDR2 SQIVND (reference sequence). The CDR3 contains 13 residues. The CDR3 DNA sequence: TGTGCCAGTCTGGGGACAGGCATAGAGCCCCAGCATTTT. It is translated as CASLGTGIEPQHF.

This clonotype was counted many times. The J gene is TRBJ2-5, the V gene TRBV5-6, with D uncertain. Germline-derived CDR1 and CDR2 are SGHDT and YYEEEE. V was shortened by 0 bases and J by 1 base, with 13 bases between the two germline ends. The CDR3 is made up of 16 amino acids. CDR3 nucleotides: TGTGCCAGCAGCTTGGACGAATGGGCAGGCCAAGAGACCCAGTACTTC. Translated, it gives CASSLDEWAGQETQYF.

This clonotype appeared a few times. The chain recombines TRBV19 with TRBJ1-5, with a tentative D call TRBD1 (6 bases). Germline loops: CDR1 LNHDA, CDR2 SQIVND (reference sequence). CDR3 size: 16 residues. V gave up 4 bases and J gave up 3 bases, with 16 bases separating them. CDR3 amino acids: CASSSFGTLFNQPQHF. The CDR3 DNA sequence: TGTGCCAGTAGTAGCTTCGGGACACTTTTCAATCAGCCCCAGCATTTT.

The chain joins TRBV6-1 to TRBJ1-4; no clear D gene. The V end was cut by 6 bases, the J end by 6 bases, with 14 bases between. The CDR3 runs to 14 residues. Germline CDR1 MNHNS, CDR2 SASEGT. CDR3 DNA sequence: TGTGCCAGCAGGTCACGACGAGTAGATGAAAAACTGTTTTTT. Protein sequence: CASRSRRVDEKLFF.

Only a few counts were recorded for this clonotype. The chain combines TRBV12-3 or TRBV12-4 with TRBJ2-7; D assignment may be TRBD1 or TRBD2 (5 bases each). The CDR3 loop spans 14 amino acids. The V end was cut by 1 base, the J end by 1 base, with 8 bases between. The CDR3 loop reads CASSLGGNSYEQYF. The CDR3 DNA is TGTGCCAGCAGTTTAGGGGGGAATTCCTACGAGCAGTACTTC.

This clonotype was detected many times. This chain links TRBV6-1 with TRBJ2-7, with TRBD2 matching 13 bases. J was trimmed by 4 bases and V by 6 bases; bases with no gene match: 6. Per the germline V gene, CDR1 is MNHNS and CDR2 is SASEGT. This CDR3 contains 15 residues. This CDR3 is CASRGGTSGTYEQYF. The CDR3 coding sequence is TGTGCCAGCAGAGGCGGGACTAGCGGGACATACGAGCAGTACTTC.

This clonotype was seen ten or more times. The V call is TRBV18, the J call TRBJ1-1, with 7 bases identical to TRBD1. Germline CDR1 and CDR2: KGHSH and LQKENI. V was clipped by 3 bases and J by 0 bases; unmatched bases: 4. This CDR3 has 15 amino acids. The CDR3 here is CASSPPGTVNTEAFF. The DNA of the CDR3 is TGTGCCAGCTCACCCCCGGGGACAGTGAACACTGAAGCTTTCTTT.

This clonotype was recorded many times. The chain links TRBV3-1 to TRBJ1-4; TRBD1 is a possible D gene (5 bases). The CDR3 length is 13 residues. CDR1 is LGHDT and CDR2 is YNNKEL in the germline V gene (reference sequence). V was cut by 3 bases and J by 13 bases, with 15 bases left in between. This CDR3 reads CASSHQIVGALFF. For the CDR3, the DNA is TGTGCCAGCAGCCATCAGATAGTTGGGGCACTGTTTTTT.

V and J are TRBV30 and TRBJ1-1; D is uncertain. Per the germline V gene, CDR1 is GTSNPN and CDR2 is SVGIG (reference sequence). CDR3 length equals 13 residues. Deletions cut 4 bases from V and 2 bases from J, with 11 bases between. CDR3 sequence (DNA): TGTGCCTGGACCTTTCATACCAACACTGAAGCTTTCTTT. Residues: CAWTFHTNTEAFF.

This clonotype has at least ten counts. The chain links TRBV3-1 to TRBJ1-5; D call uncertain. This CDR3 has 12 amino acids. Trimming pared 3 bases from V and 6 bases from J, leaving 6 bases between. Germline loops: CDR1 LGHDT, CDR2 YNNKEL (reference sequence). The CDR3 is CASSQGSQPQHF. The CDR3 DNA reads TGTGCCAGCAGCCAGGGATCTCAGCCCCAGCATTTT.

This clonotype was detected a few times. The V call is TRBV7-9, the J call TRBJ2-2; 10 bases agree with TRBD1. CDR3 length: 16 amino acids. J gave up 6 bases and V 1 base, and 5 bases lay outside the gene matches. CDR1 is SEHNR, CDR2 FQNEAQ, per germline (reference sequence). The CDR3 here is CASSLGDRGPAGELFF. The CDR3 coding sequence is TGTGCCAGCAGCTTAGGGGACAGGGGACCCGCCGGGGAGCTGTTTTTT.

In this sample, this clonotype turned up many times. The chain links TRBV3-1 to TRBJ1-1, with D possibly matching TRBD1 (5 bases). The germline V and J ends were trimmed by 3 bases and 1 base, with 6 bases remaining between them. CDR3 length: 13 amino acids. Germline-derived CDR1 and CDR2 are LGHDT and YNNKEL (reference sequence). CDR3 amino acids: CASSHGGNTEAFF. The CDR3 bases are TGTGCCAGCAGCCATGGGGGGAACACTGAAGCTTTCTTT.

This clonotype was detected a few times. The rearrangement links TRBV10-2 to TRBJ1-2; possible D gene TRBD1, 6 bases. Germline assignment: CDR1 WSHSY and CDR2 SAAADI. This CDR3 comprises 14 residues. V lost 1 base, J lost 7 bases, and 13 bases lay in between. The DNA of the CDR3 is TGCGCCAGCAGTGAGTACACAGGGACGAGTGGCTACACCTTC. Amino acids: CASSEYTGTSGYTF.

This clonotype was seen only a few times. The gene calls are TRBV20-1 and TRBJ1-3, with D tentatively TRBD1 (5 bases). V gave up 5 bases and J gave up 0 bases, with 17 bases separating them. This CDR3 spans 16 amino acids. From germline, CDR1 is DFQATT and CDR2 SNEGSKA (reference sequence). CDR3 DNA: TGCAGTGCTGCCCCCGGACACTTGAGCTCTGGAAACACCATATATTTT. Its translation: CSAAPGHLSSGNTIYF.

The V and J genes are TRBV6-1 and TRBJ1-5; D remains ambiguous. The V gene's germline CDR1 is MNHNS and CDR2 SASEGT. Trimming took 5 bases from V and 9 from J, leaving 11 bases between them. The CDR3 totals 12 residues. The CDR3 sequence is CASSNAVGPQHF. CDR3 in DNA: TGTGCCAGCAGTAACGCCGTGGGGCCCCAGCATTTT.

This clonotype was observed a handful of times. V and J are TRBV5-5 and TRBJ1-4; D gene uncertain. Germline CDR1 is SGHKS and CDR2 is YYEKEE (reference sequence). CDR3 length: 13 amino acids. Trimming took 4 bases from V and 5 from J, leaving 9 bases between them. In nucleotides, the CDR3 is TGTGCCAGCAGCAGGGCCGAAAATGAAAAACTGTTTTTT. Encoded protein: CASSRAENEKLFF.

In this sample, this clonotype turned up many times. The J gene is TRBJ1-1, the V gene TRBV28, with D tentatively TRBD1 (5 bases). The CDR3 covers 15 residues. The V and J ends lost 7 bases and 4 bases respectively, with 19 bases between them. Germline CDR1 reads MDHEN; CDR2 reads SYDVKM. The CDR3 region has the DNA TGTGCCAGCACCGTGGGGACCCCGTCTAGCACTGAAGCTTTCTTT. This sequence encodes CASTVGTPSSTEAFF.

The chain is built from TRBV28 and TRBJ2-3; D might be TRBD1 (5 bases). V lost 5 bases and J lost 0, with 12 bases in between. Germline lookup yields CDR1 MDHEN and CDR2 SYDVKM. This CDR3 contains 15 residues. This CDR3 is CASSLRQTSTDTQYF. CDR3 in DNA: TGTGCCAGCAGTCTGCGACAGACTAGCACAGATACGCAGTATTTT.

The V call is TRBV7-2, the J call TRBJ1-1; the match to TRBD1 covers 8 bases. Trimming cost V 5 bases and J 1 base; bases outside gene matches: 6. Germline-derived CDR1 and CDR2 are SGHTA and FQGNSA. This CDR3 comprises 15 residues. Here the CDR3 reads CASSVQGVGNTEAFF. CDR3 coding DNA: TGTGCCAGCAGCGTACAGGGGGTGGGGAACACTGAAGCTTTCTTT.

This clonotype was found a few times. V usage is TRBV5-4 and J usage is TRBJ2-7; D not certain. CDR1 and CDR2 (germline): SGHNT, YYREEE (reference sequence). V lost 0 bases to trimming and J lost 3 bases, with 13 bases between them. This CDR3 is 15 amino acids long. The CDR3 DNA reads as TGTGCCAGCAGCTTGGGCGGAAGGAAGGTCTACGAGCAGTACTTC. It encodes CASSLGGRKVYEQYF.